Below are 30 T cell receptor beta chains sequenced from a single sample in a study of T cell repertoires in cytomegalovirus infection. TCRdb re-called the reads through MiXCR, storing one row per CDR3 protein. The table lists about 310,000 distinct CDR3 sequences, roughly a sixth of them singletons, with about 11% in the top ten. The sequenced sample consisted of PBMCs. These receptors all stem from a human donor in good health (CMV status not recorded). Some clones in this sample may be carry-over from other donors' samples.

This clonotype appeared a few times. V usage is TRBV7-2 and J usage is TRBJ2-4; D may be TRBD1 (5 bases). Trimming removed 1 base at V and 2 bases at J, with 6 bases between. CDR1 is SGHTA and CDR2 is FQGNSA in the germline V gene. The CDR3 is made up of 14 amino acids. CDR3: CASSLGQTKNIQYF. The DNA for the CDR3 is TGTGCCAGCAGCTTAGGACAGACCAAAAACATTCAGTACTTC.

In its sample, this clonotype was seen many times. The rearrangement uses TRBV2 and TRBJ2-1; perhaps TRBD1 as D (8 bases). Germline CDR1 reads SNHLY; CDR2 reads FYNNEI. Trimming cost V 6 bases and J 5 bases, with 17 bases left between them. This CDR3 spans 15 amino acids. The CDR3 nucleotides read TGTGCCAGCAGCATACAGGGGGGGTCCCACAATGAGCAGTTCTTC. This gives the protein CASSIQGGSHNEQFF.

The chain employs TRBV7-6 and TRBJ2-3; possible D gene TRBD2, 5 bases. Looked up from germline, CDR1 is SGHVS and CDR2 is FNYEAQ. The CDR3 loop spans 14 amino acids. Trimming stripped 0 bases from V and 6 bases from J, with 10 bases between. CDR3 sequence (DNA): TGTGCCAGCAGCTTAGCGTCGAGCGGTGATACGCAGTATTTT. This sequence encodes CASSLASSGDTQYF.

This clonotype was picked up many times. This chain joins TRBV28 and TRBJ2-7, with unresolved D. Trimming pared 1 base from V and 2 bases from J, leaving 6 bases between. CDR3 length equals 13 residues. Germline V gives CDR1 MDHEN, CDR2 SYDVKM. CDR3 nucleotides: TGTGCCAGCAGTTTATCACCCACCTACGAGCAGTACTTC. Translating it yields CASSLSPTYEQYF.

V gene TRBV6-8 combines with J gene TRBJ1-3; tentative D call: TRBD1 (6 bases). The V end lost 9 bases, the J end lost 1 base, and 13 bases lay between the germline ends. This CDR3 is 14 amino acids long. CDR1 and CDR2 from the germline V gene are MNHGY and SAAAGT. CDR3 nucleotides: TGTGCCAGGAGCAGGGGAGATTCTGGAAACACCATATATTTT. Protein sequence: CARSRGDSGNTIYF.

This clonotype was counted ten times or more. The chain employs TRBV6-2 or TRBV6-3 and TRBJ1-5; 7 bases agree with TRBD1. V was pared by 6 bases and J by 3 bases, with 8 bases of the junction left unmatched. The CDR3 totals 15 residues. CDR1 and CDR2 from the germline V gene are MNHEY and SVGEGT. The CDR3 nucleotides are TGTGCCAGCAGAAGACAGGGCGTGATCAATCAGCCCCAGCATTTT. It translates to CASRRQGVINQPQHF.

There are a few counts of this clonotype. The J gene is TRBJ2-2, the V gene TRBV2; D is possibly TRBD1 (6 bases). Germline-derived CDR1 and CDR2 are SNHLY and FYNNEI. Trimming shortened V by 7 bases and J by 3 bases, and 12 bases separated the two germline ends. The CDR3 has 14 amino acids. The CDR3 protein is CASTLQGYTGELFF. The CDR3 region has the DNA TGTGCCAGCACCTTACAGGGTTACACCGGGGAGCTGTTTTTT.

This clonotype was counted many times. The V call is TRBV7-9, the J call TRBJ1-1; 9 nucleotides agree with TRBD1. With V trimmed by 5 bases and J by 5 bases, 6 bases remained unmatched. This CDR3 has 14 amino acids. Germline CDR1 is SEHNR and CDR2 is FQNEAQ (reference sequence). The CDR3: CASSEGQGRTEAFF. The CDR3, as DNA: TGTGCCAGCAGCGAAGGACAGGGGAGAACTGAAGCTTTCTTT.

The rearrangement joins TRBV6-4 to TRBJ2-1; weak D call: TRBD2 (7 bases). V shed 1 base and J shed 5 bases, with 12 bases lying between them. This CDR3 spans 15 amino acids. From germline, CDR1 is MRHNA and CDR2 SNTAGT. The CDR3 region has the DNA TGTGCCAGCAGTGACTACGCGGGGGCCAACAATGAGCAGTTCTTC. Translation: CASSDYAGANNEQFF.

This clonotype showed up many times. This chain links TRBV28 with TRBJ1-6; D possibly corresponds to TRBD1 (6 bases). There are 13 residues in the CDR3. Looked up from germline, CDR1 is MDHEN and CDR2 is SYDVKM. Trimming removed 10 bases from V and 6 bases from J, with 13 bases in between. CDR3 in amino acids: CATRDTVNSPLHF. CDR3 DNA: TGTGCCACCCGGGACACTGTTAATTCACCCCTCCACTTT.

This sequence joins TRBV19 and TRBJ1-5; no reliable D call. V was trimmed by 6 bases and J by 2 bases, leaving 23 bases between them. CDR3 length: 18 amino acids. Germline V gene lookup returns CDR1 LNHDA and CDR2 SQIVND (reference sequence). CDR3 sequence reads: CASSHLVLARRGNQPQHF. The CDR3 DNA sequence: TGTGCCAGTAGCCATCTGGTACTCGCCCGGAGGGGCAATCAGCCCCAGCATTTT.

The CDR3 sequence: CSARDPSGRFSNQPQHF. The CDR3 DNA is TGCAGTGCTAGAGATCCCTCAGGGAGGTTTAGCAATCAGCCCCAGCATTTT. The chain joins TRBV20-1 to TRBJ1-5; possibly TRBD1 for D (5 bases). The CDR3 has 17 residues. In germline, CDR1 is DFQATT, CDR2 SNEGSKA (reference sequence). The ends were cut back, 0 bases at V and 0 bases at J, with 15 bases in the middle.

As to this clonotype: This may come from a read error, since a much larger clone is one base off. The chain has TRBV12-3 or TRBV12-4 and TRBJ1-1; no definite D call. The CDR3 covers 13 residues. Trimming left V 10 bases short and J 4 bases short, with 16 bases between. CDR3 sequence: CANTSDVVTEAFF. CDR3 nucleotides: TGTGCCAACACCTCCGATGTAGTCACTGAAGCTTTCTTT.

This clonotype was observed at least ten times. The gene calls are TRBV6-1 and TRBJ2-1, with D perhaps TRBD1 (5 bases). The germline V gene has CDR1 MNHNS and CDR2 SASEGT. This CDR3 comprises 15 residues. V was pared by 0 bases and J by 2 bases, with 8 bases between. The DNA of the CDR3 is TGTGCCAGCAGTGAAGCGCCAGGGACCTACAATGAGCAGTTCTTC. It translates to CASSEAPGTYNEQFF.

J is TRBJ1-1 and V is TRBV12-3 or TRBV12-4; D call uncertain. The CDR3 contains 12 residues. Trimming cost V 3 bases and J 9 bases, with 11 bases left between them. CDR3 loop: CASSFAASKAFF. CDR3 in DNA: TGTGCCAGCAGTTTCGCTGCGTCTAAAGCTTTCTTT.

The chain has TRBV7-9 and TRBJ1-2, with 9 bases fitting TRBD1. The CDR3 sequence is 11 residues long. CDR1 is SEHNR and CDR2 is FQNEAQ in the germline V gene (reference sequence). J lost 8 bases, V lost 7 bases, and 2 bases had no gene match. CDR3 loop: CASKDRGGYTF. CDR3 in DNA: TGTGCCAGCAAGGACAGGGGAGGCTACACCTTC. The full variable domain, with the rest looked up from reference TRBV7-9 and TRBJ1-2, is DTGVSQNPRHKITKRGQNVTFRCDPISEHNRLYWYRQTLGQGPEFLTYFQNEAQLEKSRLLSDRFSAERPKGSFSTLEIQRTEQGDSAMYLCASKDRGGYTFGSGTRLTVV.

This clonotype was counted only a few times. The chain carries TRBV6-6 and TRBJ2-1, with D hard to call. V was pared by 0 bases and J by 9 bases, with 9 bases between. CDR1 and CDR2 (germline): MNHNY, SVGAGI (reference sequence). The CDR3 runs 13 residues. CDR3 bases: TGTGCCAGCAGTTACTCCGGACCAGTTGAGCAGTTCTTC. This encodes CASSYSGPVEQFF.

The rearrangement links TRBV3-1 to TRBJ2-5, with 15 positions matching TRBD2. J was trimmed by 5 bases and V by 9 bases; bases with no gene match: 4. The germline V gene has CDR1 LGHDT and CDR2 YNNKEL (reference sequence). CDR3 length: 14 residues. CDR3 loop: CASEGLAGGETQYF. In DNA form, the CDR3 reads TGTGCCAGTGAGGGACTAGCGGGGGGTGAGACCCAGTACTTC.

This clonotype was detected only a few times. The rearrangement joins TRBV6-6 to TRBJ2-5; no clear D gene. Germline V gene data show CDR1 as MNHNY and CDR2 as SVGAGI (reference sequence). Trimming shortened V by 5 bases and J by 0 bases, and 16 bases separated the two germline ends. CDR3 length: 16 residues. The CDR3 protein is CASSKRNPVNQETQYF. The CDR3 DNA reads as TGTGCCAGCAGTAAACGGAACCCTGTGAACCAAGAGACCCAGTACTTC.

This clonotype has at least ten counts. The rearrangement uses TRBV6-1 and TRBJ2-1; D possibly corresponds to TRBD1 (5 bases). V lost 6 bases to trimming and J lost 10 bases, with 22 bases between them. The CDR3 contains 15 residues. Germline-derived CDR1 and CDR2 are MNHNS and SASEGT. CDR3 region: CASRGLGRTPGEQFF. The DNA for the CDR3 is TGTGCCAGCAGGGGGCTAGGCCGGACGCCAGGGGAGCAGTTCTTC.

This clonotype was recorded a few times. V is TRBV20-1 and J is TRBJ1-2; the D is unclear. Germline CDR1 DFQATT, CDR2 SNEGSKA (reference sequence). Trimming cost V 1 base and J 1 base, with 10 bases left between them. The CDR3 covers 14 residues. CDR3 region: CSARVGRVNYGYTF. The CDR3 DNA reads TGCAGTGCTAGAGTTGGCAGAGTTAACTATGGCTACACCTTC.

This clonotype showed up many times. The CDR3 sequence is CASSYSTGSTGTQYF. The CDR3 DNA reads TGTGCCAGCAGTTACTCGACAGGCTCCACTGGTACGCAGTATTTT. The rearrangement links TRBV6-5 to TRBJ2-3, with a weak D call TRBD1 (6 bases). V lost 0 bases and J lost 8, with 15 bases in between. There are 15 residues in the CDR3. Germline CDR1 and CDR2: MNHEY and SVGAGI.

The chain uses TRBV4-2 and TRBJ1-2; a weak D match, TRBD1 (6 bases). Between the trimmed V and J ends, which lost 3 bases and 0 bases, there was a span of 14 bases. The CDR3 loop spans 16 amino acids. Germline assignment: CDR1 LGHNA and CDR2 YNFKEQ. The CDR3 nucleotides are TGTGCCAGCAGCCATGGACAGCGCTCATCTAACTATGGCTACACCTTC. Residues: CASSHGQRSSNYGYTF.

J is TRBJ2-1 and V is TRBV18; TRBD1 or TRBD2 may be the D gene (6 bases each). Germline lookup yields CDR1 KGHSH and CDR2 LQKENI. The CDR3 totals 15 residues. Trimming shortened V by 0 bases and J by 5 bases, and 11 bases separated the two germline ends. CDR3 DNA sequence: TGTGCCAGCTCACCACCGGGGGGCAGAAACAATGAGCAGTTCTTC. Its protein is CASSPPGGRNNEQFF. Combining the CDR3 with reference TRBV18 and TRBJ2-1 gives the whole variable domain NAGVMQNPRHLVRRRGQEARLRCSPMKGHSHVYWYRQLPEEGLKFMVYLQKENIIDESGMPKERFSAEFPKEGPSILRIQQVVRGDSAAYFCASSPPGGRNNEQFFGPGTRLTVL.

This clonotype was found a few times. This rearrangement joins TRBV19 to TRBJ2-2; no clear D. The V and J ends lost 5 bases and 0 bases respectively, with 4 bases between them. Germline loops: CDR1 LNHDA, CDR2 SQIVND (reference sequence). This CDR3 comprises 13 residues. This CDR3 is CASSEPNTGELFF. For the CDR3, the DNA is TGTGCCAGTAGTGAACCGAACACCGGGGAGCTGTTTTTT. Using reference TRBV19 and TRBJ2-2 for the parts outside the CDR3, the full variable domain is DGGITQSPKYLFRKEGQNVTLSCEQNLNHDAMYWYRQDPGQGLRLIYYSQIVNDFQKGDIAEGYSVSREKKESFPLTVTSAQKNPTAFYLCASSEPNTGELFFGEGSRLTVL.

A few counts support this clonotype. The chain links TRBV6-6 to TRBJ1-2; tentatively, D is TRBD1 (6 bases). Germline CDR1 and CDR2: MNHNY and SVGAGI (reference sequence). The CDR3 contains 14 residues. Trimming cost V 3 bases and J 1 base, with 9 bases left between them. CDR3 sequence reads: CASSYRQDNYGYTF. The CDR3 DNA reads TGTGCCAGCAGTTATCGACAGGATAACTATGGCTACACCTTC.

In this sample, this clonotype turned up many times. The chain recombines TRBV24-1 with TRBJ2-1; 8 nucleotides match TRBD1. J lost 0 bases, V lost 0 bases, and 9 bases had no gene match. The CDR3 runs to 19 residues. From germline, CDR1 is KGHDR and CDR2 SFDVKD. CDR3 nucleotides: TGTGCCACCAGTGATTTGCCAGGACAGGGATTGAACTCCTACAATGAGCAGTTCTTC. It specifies CATSDLPGQGLNSYNEQFF.

This clonotype has a handful of counts. The V gene is TRBV7-2, the J gene TRBJ2-7; TRBD1 is a possible D gene (5 bases). Germline assignment: CDR1 SGHTA and CDR2 FQGNSA. CDR3 size: 15 residues. V dropped 0 bases and J dropped 2 bases, with 11 bases sitting between them. The CDR3 coding sequence is TGTGCCAGCAGCTTAGCTGCGACAGAGGCCTACGAGCAGTACTTC. Its protein is CASSLAATEAYEQYF.

The gene calls are TRBV20-1 and TRBJ2-5; 10 positions agree with TRBD1. Germline values: CDR1 DFQATT, CDR2 SNEGSKA (reference sequence). J gave up 3 bases and V 6 bases, and 4 bases lay outside the gene matches. The CDR3 has 13 amino acids. CDR3 in DNA: TGCAGTGCCCAAGGGACAGGGGAAGAGACCCAGTACTTC. Amino acid sequence: CSAQGTGEETQYF.

Of note for this clonotype: A much bigger clone sits one base away, suggesting this may be a read error. The chain joins TRBV11-1 to TRBJ2-1; 9 nucleotides line up with TRBD1. The CDR3 is made up of 15 amino acids. Germline V gene sequence: CDR1 SGHAT, CDR2 FQDESV (reference sequence). The ends lost 1 base at V and 7 bases at J; junction bases unmatched: 5. The DNA for the CDR3 is TGTGCCAGCAGCTTAGTGGGACAGGGTCTGAATGAGCAGTTCTTC. Its protein is CASSLVGQGLNEQFF. Together with reference TRBV11-1 and TRBJ2-1, the CDR3 gives the full variable domain: EAEVAQSPRYKITEKSQAVAFWCDPISGHATLYWYRQILGQGPELLVQFQDESVVDDSQLPKDRFSAERLKGVDSTLKIQPAELGDSAMYLCASSLVGQGLNEQFFGPGTRLTVL.